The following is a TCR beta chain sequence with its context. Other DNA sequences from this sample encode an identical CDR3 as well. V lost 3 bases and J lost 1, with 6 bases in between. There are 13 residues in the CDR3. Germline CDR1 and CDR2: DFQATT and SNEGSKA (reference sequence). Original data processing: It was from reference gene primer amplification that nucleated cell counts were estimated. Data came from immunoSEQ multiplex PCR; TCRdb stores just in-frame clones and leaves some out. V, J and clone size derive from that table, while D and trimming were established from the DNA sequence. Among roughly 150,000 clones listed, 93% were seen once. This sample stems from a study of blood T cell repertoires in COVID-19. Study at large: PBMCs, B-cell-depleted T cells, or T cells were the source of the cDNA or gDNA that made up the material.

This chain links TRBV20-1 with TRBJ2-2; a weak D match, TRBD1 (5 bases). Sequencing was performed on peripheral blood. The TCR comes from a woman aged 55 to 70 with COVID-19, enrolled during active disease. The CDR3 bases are TGCAGTGCTAGTAGGGGGAACACCGGGGAGCTGTTTTTT. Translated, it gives CSASRGNTGELFF.